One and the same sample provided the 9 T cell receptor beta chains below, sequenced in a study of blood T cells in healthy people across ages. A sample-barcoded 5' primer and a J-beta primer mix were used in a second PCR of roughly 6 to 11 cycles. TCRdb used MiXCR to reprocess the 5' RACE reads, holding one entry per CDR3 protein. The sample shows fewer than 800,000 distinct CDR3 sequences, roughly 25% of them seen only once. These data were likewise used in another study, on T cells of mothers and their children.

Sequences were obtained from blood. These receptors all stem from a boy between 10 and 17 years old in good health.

The CDR3 nucleotides are TGTGCCAGCACTGGACTAGCGGAAATCGGAGGGCAGTTCTTC. Protein: CASTGLAEIGGQFF. This chain links TRBV2 with TRBJ2-5, with TRBD2 matching over 10 bases. The last part of the DNA fits TRBJ2-1 better; the J call may be wrong. The CDR3 is made up of 14 amino acids. Germline CDR1 SNHLY, CDR2 FYNNEI.

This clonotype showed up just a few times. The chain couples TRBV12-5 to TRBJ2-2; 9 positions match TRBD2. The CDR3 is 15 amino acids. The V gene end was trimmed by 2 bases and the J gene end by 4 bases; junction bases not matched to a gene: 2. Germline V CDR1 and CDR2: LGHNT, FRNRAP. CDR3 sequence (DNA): TGTGCTAGTGGTTTGCTACTAGCGGGCACCGGGGAGCTGTTTTTT. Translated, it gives CASGLLLAGTGELFF.

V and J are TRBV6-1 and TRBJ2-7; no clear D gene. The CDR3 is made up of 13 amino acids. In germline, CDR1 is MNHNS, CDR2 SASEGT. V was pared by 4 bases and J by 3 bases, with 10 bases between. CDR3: CASSALDLYEQYF. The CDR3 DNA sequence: TGTGCCAGCAGTGCCCTCGACCTCTACGAGCAGTACTTC.

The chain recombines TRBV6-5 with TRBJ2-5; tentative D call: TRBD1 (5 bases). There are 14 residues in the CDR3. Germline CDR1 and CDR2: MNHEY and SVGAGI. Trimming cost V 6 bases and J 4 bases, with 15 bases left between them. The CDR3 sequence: CASSRPGRIETQYF. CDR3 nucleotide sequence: TGTGCCAGCAGCCGGCCAGGGCGGATAGAGACCCAGTACTTC.

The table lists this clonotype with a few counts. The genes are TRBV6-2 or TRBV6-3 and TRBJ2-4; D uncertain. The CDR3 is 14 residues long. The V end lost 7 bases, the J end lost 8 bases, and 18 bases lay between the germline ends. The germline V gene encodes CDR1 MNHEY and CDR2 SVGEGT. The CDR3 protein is CASNRRPDLDIQYF. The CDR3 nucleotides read TGTGCCAGCAATCGACGTCCCGATTTGGACATTCAGTACTTC.

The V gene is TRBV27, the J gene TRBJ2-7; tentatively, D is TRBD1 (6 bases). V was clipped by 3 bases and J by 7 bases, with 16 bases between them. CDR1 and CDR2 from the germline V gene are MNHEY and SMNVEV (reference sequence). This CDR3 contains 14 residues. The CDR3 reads CASSFQAGAVEQYF. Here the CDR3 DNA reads TGTGCCAGCAGTTTTCAGGCAGGGGCGGTAGAGCAGTACTTC.

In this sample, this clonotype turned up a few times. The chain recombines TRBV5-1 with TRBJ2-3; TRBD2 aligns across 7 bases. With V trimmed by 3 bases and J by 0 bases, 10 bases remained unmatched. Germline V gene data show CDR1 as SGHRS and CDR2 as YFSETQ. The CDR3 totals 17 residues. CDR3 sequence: CASSSGTTISSTDTQYF. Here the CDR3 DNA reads TGCGCCAGCAGCTCTGGGACTACGATTTCTAGCACAGATACGCAGTATTTT.

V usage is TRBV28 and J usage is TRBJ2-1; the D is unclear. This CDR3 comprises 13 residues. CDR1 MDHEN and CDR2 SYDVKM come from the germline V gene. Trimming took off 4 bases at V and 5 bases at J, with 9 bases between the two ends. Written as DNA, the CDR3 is TGTGCCAGCAGTTCCGGACGGGACAATGAGCAGTTCTTC. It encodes CASSSGRDNEQFF.

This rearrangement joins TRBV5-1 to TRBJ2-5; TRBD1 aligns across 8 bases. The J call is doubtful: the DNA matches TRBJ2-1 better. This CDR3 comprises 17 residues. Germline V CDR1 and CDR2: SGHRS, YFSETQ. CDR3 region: CASSATKSGTGYNEQFF. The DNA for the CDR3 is TGCGCCAGCAGCGCTACGAAATCCGGGACAGGCTACAATGAGCAGTTCTTC.